The 10 T cell receptor beta chains reported below all come from one sample, sequenced in a study of blood T cell repertoires in COVID-19. Sequencing used immunoSEQ multiplex PCR; TCRdb keeps in-frame clones, though not all of them. The sample carries roughly 40,000 clones, 75% to 90% recorded once. Sequencing used peripheral blood. The receptors come from a woman in her seventies with acute or convalescent COVID-19.

The chain is built from TRBV10-2 and TRBJ2-5; 10 bases agree with TRBD2. The germline V gene has CDR1 WSHSY and CDR2 SAAADI. The CDR3 covers 18 residues. After removal of 4 bases from V and 5 bases from J, the junction contained 16 bases not matched to a gene. The DNA of the CDR3 is TGCGCCAGCAGTGGGGTACTATCGGCAGCGGGGGGGCAGGAGACCCAGTACTTC. This gives the protein CASSGVLSAAGGQETQYF.

This chain joins TRBV5-6 and TRBJ1-5; D is unclear. The V gene's germline CDR1 is SGHDT and CDR2 YYEEEE. Trimming took off 3 bases at V and 0 bases at J, with 10 bases between the two ends. The CDR3 sequence is 15 residues long. The CDR3 bases are TGTGCCAGCAGCTCCGTAGTAAATAGCAATCAGCCCCAGCATTTT. Encoded protein: CASSSVVNSNQPQHF.

The V and J genes are TRBV6-4 and TRBJ2-7, with D possibly matching TRBD1 (5 bases). CDR1 and CDR2 (germline): MRHNA, SNTAGT. The CDR3 is made up of 14 amino acids. The germline V and J ends were trimmed by 8 bases and 1 base, with 15 bases remaining between them. CDR3 DNA: TGTGCCAGCCCCCAAGATACAGGTTCCTACGAGCAGTACGTC. Translation: CASPQDTGSYEQYV.

J is TRBJ1-3 and V is TRBV4-3; TRBD1 might be the D (5 bases). From germline, CDR1 is LGHNA and CDR2 YSLEER. Trimming pared 0 bases from V and 4 bases from J, leaving 16 bases between. This CDR3 has 17 amino acids. CDR3 in DNA: TGCGCCAGCAGCCAAGAGAATGGGGGAGGAATGGGAAACACCATATATTTT. Amino acids: CASSQENGGGMGNTIYF.

The rearrangement uses TRBV10-3 and TRBJ1-1; no clear D. Trimming stripped 4 bases from V and 5 bases from J, with 11 bases between. The germline V gene encodes CDR1 ENHRY and CDR2 SYGVKD. The CDR3 runs 13 residues. The CDR3, as DNA: TGTGCCATCAGTGTCGGAGCAGATACTGAAGCTTTCTTT. Its translation is CAISVGADTEAFF.

The rearrangement uses TRBV11-2 and TRBJ2-2; a possible D gene is TRBD2 (6 bases). The germline CDR1 and CDR2 sequences are SGHAT and FQNNGV. Trimming cost V 3 bases and J 6 bases, with 11 bases left between them. The CDR3 is made up of 14 amino acids. In nucleotides, the CDR3 is TGTGCCAGCAGCTTCGCTAGCGCGGCCGGGGAGCTGTTTTTT. It is translated as CASSFASAAGELFF.

The V call is TRBV7-9, the J call TRBJ2-5; D may be TRBD1 (6 bases). The V and J ends lost 6 bases and 7 bases respectively, with 18 bases between them. The CDR3 is made up of 14 amino acids. CDR1 is SEHNR and CDR2 is FQNEAQ in the germline V gene (reference sequence). CDR3: CASRVQGKHTTQYF. In nucleotides, the CDR3 is TGTGCCAGCAGGGTCCAGGGGAAGCATACGACCCAGTACTTC.

The V and J genes are TRBV11-2 and TRBJ2-4, with 9 bases identical to TRBD2. CDR1 is SGHAT, CDR2 FQNNGV, per germline. J gave up 6 bases and V 1 base, and 10 bases lay outside the gene matches. The CDR3 runs to 17 residues. CDR3 in DNA: TGTGCCAGCAGCTTAGGAGTCCAGCGGGGGGAGGGAAACATTCAGTACTTC. It codes for CASSLGVQRGEGNIQYF.

The chain uses TRBV5-5 and TRBJ1-1; 7 bases match TRBD1. The length of the CDR3 is 15 residues. The germline V gene encodes CDR1 SGHKS and CDR2 YYEKEE (reference sequence). V was clipped by 6 bases and J by 1 base; unmatched bases: 9. The CDR3 DNA reads as TGTGCCAGCACCTGGATAGGGGGCGCGAACACTGAAGCTTTCTTT. Translated: CASTWIGGANTEAFF. Combining the CDR3 with reference TRBV5-5 and TRBJ1-1 gives the whole variable domain DAGVTQSPTHLIKTRGQQVTLRCSPISGHKSVSWYQQVLGQGPQFIFQYYEKEERGRGNFPDRFSARQFPNYSSELNVNALLLGDSALYLCASTWIGGANTEAFFGQGTRLTVV.

The J gene is TRBJ2-5, the V gene TRBV4-3; D is undetermined. Trimming removed 0 bases from V and 2 bases from J, with 13 bases in between. Germline V gene sequence: CDR1 LGHNA, CDR2 YSLEER. The CDR3 contains 16 residues. The CDR3 sequence is CASSQDFSERQETQYF. For the CDR3, the DNA is TGCGCCAGCAGCCAAGATTTCAGTGAACGACAAGAGACCCAGTACTTC.